This passage covers 3 T cell receptor beta chains from one sample sequenced in a study of brain metastases from non-small cell lung cancer. TCRdb's table, derived via immunoSEQ multiplex PCR, lists solely in-frame clones and lacks some. The sample yields 2,500 to 3,500 clones, 60% to 85% seen once. Material for sequencing was primary lung tumor tissue. The receptors shown here come from a donor at least 40 years old with non-small cell lung cancer.

Regarding this clone: At the DNA level, this CDR3 is encoded by other sequences in the same sample as well. The chain is built from TRBV2 and TRBJ1-2, with no clear D. The CDR3 loop spans 12 amino acids. Trimming cost V 6 bases and J 0 bases, with 5 bases left between them. Germline V gene data show CDR1 as SNHLY and CDR2 as FYNNEI. The CDR3 DNA is TGTGCCAGCAGGCCAGCTAACTATGGCTACACCTTC. The encoded protein is CASRPANYGYTF.

The DNA for the CDR3 is TGTGCCAGCAGCTTCCAGGGTCAAGAACTGTTTTTT. Protein product: CASSFQGQELFF. The chain joins TRBV7-9 to TRBJ1-4, with D possibly being TRBD1 (5 bases). The CDR3 contains 12 residues. Germline assignment: CDR1 SEHNR and CDR2 FQNEAQ (reference sequence). V shed 3 bases and J shed 12 bases, with 11 bases lying between them.

This chain links TRBV27 with TRBJ2-2; D is uncertain. The ends were cut back, 5 bases at V and 4 bases at J, with 8 bases in the middle. The CDR3 runs to 13 residues. Germline lookup yields CDR1 MNHEY and CDR2 SMNVEV (reference sequence). The CDR3 sequence: CASSPRPTGELFF. CDR3 DNA sequence: TGTGCCAGCAGTCCGCGGCCCACCGGGGAGCTGTTTTTT.